This T cell receptor beta chain was sequenced during a study of shared clonotypes between healthy human individuals. General study results and limits: Naive CD4 clonotypes were shared across several donors at approximately 5.3%.

Clones were read by immunoSEQ multiplex PCR, and TCRdb kept only the in-frame ones, dropping some. The table has 170,000 or so clones, 60% to 75% seen once. The CDR3 consists of 13 residues. V lost 10 bases and J 9 bases, leaving 20 bases between the germline ends. CDR1 SNHLY and CDR2 FYNNEI come from the germline V gene. For this clone: No antigen is known for it.

V gene TRBV2 combines with J gene TRBJ2-3; D is possibly TRBD2 (5 bases). The material sequenced was memory CD4+ T cells sorted from blood. Documented subset: CD45RA-negative fraction. This sequence originates from a man aged 25-40 years in good health. CDR3 region: CANTINNGETQYF. The CDR3 DNA is TGTGCCAACACAATCAATAACGGGGAAACGCAGTATTTT.